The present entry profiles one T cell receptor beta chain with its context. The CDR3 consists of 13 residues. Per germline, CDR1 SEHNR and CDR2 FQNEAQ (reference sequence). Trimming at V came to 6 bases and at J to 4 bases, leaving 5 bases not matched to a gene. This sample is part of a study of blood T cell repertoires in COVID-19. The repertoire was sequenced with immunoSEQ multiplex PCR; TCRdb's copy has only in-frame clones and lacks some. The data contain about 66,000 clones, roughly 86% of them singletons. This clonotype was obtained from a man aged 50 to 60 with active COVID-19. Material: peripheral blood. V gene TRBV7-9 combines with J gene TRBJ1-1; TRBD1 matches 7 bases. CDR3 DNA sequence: TGTGCCAGCAGGGAGGCAGGGGGCACTGAAGCTTTCTTT. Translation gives CASREAGGTEAFF. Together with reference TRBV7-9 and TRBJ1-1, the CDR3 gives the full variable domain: DTGVSQNPRHKITKRGQNVTFRCDPISEHNRLYWYRQTLGQGPEFLTYFQNEAQLEKSRLLSDRFSAERPKGSFSTLEIQRTEQGDSAMYLCASREAGGTEAFFGQGTRLTVV.